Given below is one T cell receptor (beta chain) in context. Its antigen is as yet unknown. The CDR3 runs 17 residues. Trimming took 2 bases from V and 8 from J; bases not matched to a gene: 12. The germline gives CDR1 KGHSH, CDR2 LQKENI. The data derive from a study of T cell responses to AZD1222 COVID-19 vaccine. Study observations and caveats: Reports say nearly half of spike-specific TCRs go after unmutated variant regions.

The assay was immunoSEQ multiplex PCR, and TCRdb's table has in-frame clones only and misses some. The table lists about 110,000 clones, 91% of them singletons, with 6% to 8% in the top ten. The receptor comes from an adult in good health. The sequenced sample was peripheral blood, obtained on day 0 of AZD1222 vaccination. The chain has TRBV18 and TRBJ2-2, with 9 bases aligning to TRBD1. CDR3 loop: CASSPDGTGSAPGELFF. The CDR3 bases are TGTGCCAGCTCACCAGATGGGACAGGGTCGGCACCGGGGGAGCTGTTTTTT.